Presented here are 15 T cell receptor beta chains from one specimen sequenced in a study of blood T cells in healthy people across ages. A second PCR, run for about 7 to 11 cycles, used a sample-barcoded 5' primer plus a J-beta primer mix. TCRdb re-called the 5' RACE reads with MiXCR, one entry per CDR3 protein. The sample lists 780,000 or so distinct CDR3 sequences, roughly three fifths occurring once. Sequences were obtained from blood. These receptor sequences come from a man aged 35-49 years in good health.

This clonotype was found a few times. The V and J genes are TRBV3-1 and TRBJ2-7; 8 bases are shared with TRBD2. Per the germline V gene, CDR1 is LGHDT and CDR2 is YNNKEL (reference sequence). Germline trimming cut 6 bases from V and 4 bases from J; bases unmatched to any gene: 8. This CDR3 contains 14 residues. This chain's CDR3 is CASRSGGLPYEQYF. The CDR3 DNA reads TGTGCCAGCAGAAGCGGGGGACTACCGTACGAGCAGTACTTC.

The rearrangement uses TRBV29-1 and TRBJ1-2, with 10 nucleotides matching TRBD1. V was clipped by 3 bases and J by 4 bases; unmatched bases: 5. CDR3 size: 14 residues. CDR1 SQVTM and CDR2 ANQGSEA come from the germline V gene. In DNA, the CDR3 is TGCAGCGTTGATCCCGGGACAGGGGCCTATGGCTACACCTTC. Its protein is CSVDPGTGAYGYTF.

Note on this clonotype: This likely reflects a read error, since a far larger clone is one base away. This chain connects TRBV6-1 to TRBJ2-5; no definite D call. This CDR3 spans 11 amino acids. In germline, CDR1 is MNHNS, CDR2 SASEGT. Trimming took off 7 bases at V and 2 bases at J, with 5 bases between the two ends. The CDR3 region has the DNA TGTGCCAGCATCCGGCAAGAGACCCAGTACTTC. As protein: CASIRQETQYF.

The chain is built from TRBV20-1 and TRBJ1-2; 9 bases map to TRBD1. V was pared by 6 bases and J by 3 bases, with 8 bases of the junction left unmatched. Germline values: CDR1 DFQATT, CDR2 SNEGSKA (reference sequence). The CDR3 has 14 amino acids. The CDR3 DNA reads TGCAGTGCGATACGACAGGGGGTGGACTATGGCTACACCTTC. Translation gives CSAIRQGVDYGYTF.

This clonotype was detected a few times. This chain links TRBV5-1 with TRBJ2-6, with D maybe TRBD2 (5 bases). The V gene's germline CDR1 is SGHRS and CDR2 YFSETQ. Trimming removed 5 bases from V and 4 bases from J, with 10 bases in between. CDR3 length equals 14 residues. CDR3 amino acids: CASRAVLGANVLTF. As DNA, the CDR3 is TGCGCCAGCAGAGCGGTACTAGGGGCCAACGTCCTGACTTTC.

This chain uses TRBV28 with TRBJ1-6, with D unresolved. Germline assignment: CDR1 MDHEN and CDR2 SYDVKM. V was cut by 11 bases and J by 8 bases, with 13 bases left in between. This CDR3 comprises 12 residues. The CDR3 bases are TGTGCCCGCAAGGGTCAGCATTCACCCCTCCACTTT. Translating gives CARKGQHSPLHF.

The chain recombines TRBV29-1 with TRBJ1-2; D gene ambiguous. V lost 6 bases and J lost 2, with 19 bases in between. The CDR3 contains 15 residues. From germline, CDR1 is SQVTM and CDR2 ANQGSEA. The CDR3 DNA is TGCAGCGTCAAGGACCCAACAACAGCCAACTATGGCTACACCTTC. Its protein product is CSVKDPTTANYGYTF. The whole variable domain, remainder taken from reference TRBV29-1 and TRBJ1-2, is SAVISQKPSRDICQRGTSLTIQCQVDSQVTMMFWYRQQPGQSLTLIATANQGSEATYESGFVIDKFPISRPNLTFSTLTVSNMSPEDSSIYLCSVKDPTTANYGYTFGSGTRLTVV.

The rearrangement joins TRBV29-1 to TRBJ2-3; TRBD1 is a possible D gene (5 bases). The CDR3 contains 12 residues. CDR1 and CDR2 (germline): SQVTM, ANQGSEA. The germline V and J ends were trimmed by 5 bases and 4 bases, with 10 bases remaining between them. The CDR3 region has the DNA TGCAGCGTTAAGGGGTACGCAGATACGCAGTATTTT. Amino acids: CSVKGYADTQYF.

This chain links TRBV6-5 with TRBJ2-7, with D perhaps matching TRBD1 (6 bases). The J call may be in error: the DNA end matches TRBJ2-5 better. Germline CDR1 and CDR2: MNHEY and SVGAGI. This CDR3 has 15 residues. This chain's CDR3 is CASRKQGGLGETQYF. The CDR3 DNA follows: TGTGCCAGCAGGAAACAGGGTGGTCTTGGAGAGACCCAGTACTTC.

This clonotype was recorded a few times. The DNA of the CDR3 is TGTGCCAGCAGTATGGGATTACAAGAGACCCAGTACTTC. Its translation is CASSMGLQETQYF. The chain is built from TRBV11-1 and TRBJ2-7, with no clear D. The better agreement between TRBJ2-5 and the DNA end casts doubt on the J call. CDR1 is SGHAT, CDR2 FQDESV, per germline (reference sequence). There are 13 residues in the CDR3.

V usage is TRBV28 and J usage is TRBJ2-1, with 10 bases matching TRBD1. CDR3 length equals 14 residues. V shed 10 bases and J 13 bases; nucleotides not matched to a gene: 16. In germline, CDR1 is MDHEN, CDR2 SYDVKM. The CDR3 sequence: CATSGGTGVETQFF. Written as DNA, the CDR3 is TGTGCCACTTCGGGGGGGACAGGGGTAGAGACCCAGTTCTTC. Complete variable domain (other parts from reference TRBV28 and TRBJ2-1): DVKVTQSSRYLVKRTGEKVFLECVQDMDHENMFWYRQDPGLGLRLIYFSYDVKMKEKGDIPEGYSVSREKKERFSLILESASTNQTSMYLCATSGGTGVETQFFGPGTRLTVL.

There are a few counts of this clonotype. The rearrangement joins TRBV12-5 to TRBJ2-5; unclear D gene. CDR1 and CDR2 (germline): LGHNT, FRNRAP. This CDR3 has 12 amino acids. The germline V and J ends were trimmed by 7 bases and 4 bases, with 10 bases remaining between them. In DNA form, the CDR3 reads TGTGCTAGTGCCGATCGTGTAGAGACCCAGTACTTC. This encodes CASADRVETQYF.

The chain couples TRBV20-1 to TRBJ2-7, with 12 bases identical to TRBD2. The germline V gene has CDR1 DFQATT and CDR2 SNEGSKA (reference sequence). The trim removed 5 bases at V and 7 bases at J, leaving 9 bases unmatched. The CDR3 runs 14 residues. For the CDR3, the DNA is TGCAGTGCTCCGACTAGCGGGGGTTACAATGAGCAGTACTTC. It translates to CSAPTSGGYNEQYF.

V usage is TRBV3-1 and J usage is TRBJ1-1; a possible D gene is TRBD1 (5 bases). The CDR3 runs 17 residues. The V end lost 1 base, the J end lost 1 base, and 16 bases lay between the germline ends. Germline values: CDR1 LGHDT, CDR2 YNNKEL (reference sequence). The CDR3 sequence is CASSQVLIWGENTEAFF. The CDR3 nucleotides are TGTGCCAGCAGCCAAGTTTTAATCTGGGGCGAGAACACTGAAGCTTTCTTT.

This chain uses TRBV13 with TRBJ2-5; D ambiguous. The CDR3 has 13 residues. Trimming pared 5 bases from V and 4 bases from J, leaving 11 bases between. The V gene's germline CDR1 is PRHDT and CDR2 FYEKMQ (reference sequence). The CDR3 DNA sequence: TGTGCCAGCAGCCCAAAGATGGGAGAGACCCAGTACTTC. Its translation: CASSPKMGETQYF.